This TCR beta chain emerged from a study of naive and memory T cell subsets. Both TRBC1 and TRBC2 were covered by a beta constant-region primer of two equimolar oligonucleotides. Four rounds of PCR amplified the ligated cDNA using nested alpha and beta constant-region primers plus SP2. TCRdb itself ran the UMI-ligation and nested PCR reads through MiXCR, one entry per CDR3 protein. The sample yields 95,000 to 150,000 distinct CDR3 sequences, 36% seen once. V lost 0 bases to trimming and J lost 3 bases, with 8 bases between them. This CDR3 spans 13 amino acids. Germline lookup yields CDR1 DFQATT and CDR2 SNEGSKA (reference sequence). Broader study findings: RNA-based TCR counts may shift with T cell activation and differentiation.

Concerning this clonotype itself: The antigen is unknown.

The source is a human donor in good health. The sequencing sample was made of central memory CD4+ T cells from blood. The V call is TRBV20-1, the J call TRBJ2-5; D ambiguous. The CDR3 DNA is TGCAGTGCTAGAGATTTACAGAAAGAGACCCAGTACTTC. It yields the protein CSARDLQKETQYF.